The entry below gives a single T cell receptor beta chain sequence along with its context. Its antigen is not known. This entry is derived from a study of siplizumab effects on memory and regulatory T cells. General study results and limits: Roughly 75-97% of proliferating clones (CD4+ or CD8+) could not be assigned a naive or memory phenotype. The alloresponse seemed to draw substantially on naive T cells, which appeared more diverse than memory cells.

The study assayed 95,000 to 100,000 TCR templates per sample. The protocol was immunoSEQ multiplex PCR, while the TCRdb copy is restricted to in-frame clones and leaves out a portion. Here the sample spans about 100,000 clones, about 90% being singletons. Germline lookup yields CDR1 MDHEN and CDR2 SYDVKM. Trimming shortened V by 6 bases and J by 8 bases, and 16 bases separated the two germline ends. CDR3 length: 14 amino acids. This receptor was identified in a human donor in good health. V is TRBV28 and J is TRBJ2-2; weak D call: TRBD1 (6 bases). Material: non-Treg CD4+ T cells sorted from blood. CDR3 amino acids: CASRPGTLRGELFF. The CDR3 DNA reads TGTGCCAGCAGACCCGGGACACTAAGAGGGGAGCTGTTTTTT.